These T cell receptor beta chains were read from a single sample in a study of blood T cell repertoires in COVID-19. Generated by immunoSEQ multiplex PCR, the TCRdb table keeps only in-frame clones and is missing some. The table records 150,000 to 200,000 clones, around 87% of them present only once. Sample: peripheral blood. The receptors originated from a woman older than 75 in a cohort sampled during active or convalescent COVID-19. Each CDR3 is given with its conserved first and last residue. A D gene is named only where the DNA matches it firmly. For some rows the clone size is stated as once, few or many, or as a class when expanded; others skip it.

V gene	D gene	J gene	clone size	CDR3 protein	CDR3 DNA
TRBV19	.	TRBJ2-5	.	CASRVSGSKETQYF	TGTGCCAGTAGGGTGTCGGGGAGCAAAGAGACCCAGTACTTC
TRBV19	.	TRBJ1-6	few	CASRGQGIAPLHF	TGTGCCAGTAGGGGGCAAGGTATTGCACCCCTCCACTTT
TRBV29-1	.	TRBJ2-4	.	CSVVTDTAKNIQYF	TGCAGCGTTGTCACAGATACAGCCAAAAACATTCAGTACTTC
TRBV5-6	.	TRBJ1-1	.	CASSQGGLIGTEAFF	TGTGCCAGCAGCCAAGGGGGTCTTATCGGCACTGAAGCTTTCTTT
TRBV4-1	.	TRBJ1-2	.	CASSLLPGHNYGYTF	TGCGCCAGCAGCCTCCTCCCGGGACATAACTATGGCTACACCTTC
TRBV2	.	TRBJ2-3	.	CASSLLLSTDTQYF	TGTGCCAGCAGTCTTCTTCTGAGCACAGATACGCAGTATTTT
TRBV7-2	.	TRBJ1-2	.	CASSLALDTYGYTF	TGTGCCAGCAGCTTAGCATTGGACACCTATGGCTACACCTTC
TRBV4-1	.	TRBJ1-5	.	CASSQEGGGRSLGQPQHF	TGCGCCAGCAGCCAAGAGGGGGGGGGCAGGAGCTTGGGTCAGCCCCAGCATTTT
TRBV7-9	.	TRBJ1-1	once	CASSPRGYMNTEAFF	TGTGCCAGCAGCCCCCGGGGTTACATGAACACTGAAGCTTTCTTT
TRBV6-5	.	TRBJ2-1	once	CASTPGAPSYNEQFF	TGTGCCAGCACCCCAGGGGCTCCGTCCTACAATGAGCAGTTCTTC
TRBV27	TRBD1	TRBJ1-6	.	CASSVTGDQSSYNSPLHF	TGTGCCAGCAGCGTAACAGGGGACCAAAGCTCCTATAATTCACCCCTCCACTTT
TRBV9	TRBD1	TRBJ2-2	.	CASSGQGLYTGELFF	TGTGCCAGCAGCGGACAGGGTCTCTATACCGGGGAGCTGTTTTTT
TRBV5-8	TRBD2	TRBJ2-3	.	CASSWRLRGGHTDTQYF	TGTGCCAGCAGCTGGCGGTTGCGGGGGGGACACACAGATACGCAGTATTTT
TRBV24-1	TRBD2	TRBJ2-3	.	CATSGTSGPDTQYF	TGTGCCACCAGTGGGACTAGCGGGCCCGATACGCAGTATTTT
TRBV12-3/TRBV12-4	.	TRBJ1-2	.	CASSPGQLYGYTF	TGTGCCAGCAGCCCCGGACAGCTCTATGGCTACACCTTC
TRBV4-1	.	TRBJ1-3	.	CASSQMGLPGNTIYF	TGCGCCAGCAGCCAAATGGGACTCCCTGGAAACACCATATATTTT
TRBV5-1	TRBD2	TRBJ2-3	.	CASSLESTSFDTQYF	TGCGCCAGCAGCTTGGAGTCGACTAGCTTTGATACGCAGTATTTT
TRBV7-8	.	TRBJ1-2	.	CASSLVWGGNYGYTF	TGTGCCAGCAGCTTAGTTTGGGGGGGCAACTATGGCTACACCTTC
TRBV5-1	.	TRBJ2-7	.	CASSLAGEAYEQYF	TGCGCCAGCAGCTTGGCGGGGGAAGCCTACGAGCAGTACTTC
TRBV5-1	.	TRBJ2-5	.	CASSSPGLQETQYF	TGCGCCAGCAGCTCACCGGGACTCCAAGAGACCCAGTACTTC
TRBV9	TRBD1	TRBJ2-2	few	CASSGPGQGSGELFF	TGTGCCAGCAGCGGACCGGGACAGGGGTCCGGGGAGCTGTTTTTT
TRBV9	.	TRBJ1-6	.	CASSVDSNSPLHF	TGTGCCAGCAGCGTAGACAGCAATTCACCCCTCCACTTT
TRBV6-5	TRBD1	TRBJ1-2	once	CASSSTGGSDYGYTF	TGTGCCAGCAGTTCGACAGGGGGCAGTGACTATGGCTACACCTTC
TRBV5-1	.	TRBJ2-3	.	CASSWDFTDTQYF	TGCGCCAGCAGCTGGGACTTCACAGATACGCAGTATTTT
TRBV7-2	TRBD2	TRBJ2-1	.	CASSPDGGSYNEQFF	TGTGCCAGCAGCCCCGACGGGGGGTCCTACAATGAGCAGTTCTTC
TRBV14	.	TRBJ1-4	once	CASSQDSEGTNEKLFF	TGTGCCAGCAGCCAAGATTCTGAGGGAACTAATGAAAAACTGTTTTTT
TRBV12-3/TRBV12-4	.	TRBJ2-7	.	CASSFSGEQYF	TGTGCCAGCAGTTTTTCCGGGGAGCAGTACTTC
TRBV23-1	TRBD1	TRBJ2-6	.	CASSHPRTGGGHSGANVLTF	TGCGCCAGCAGTCACCCGAGGACAGGGGGCGGGCACTCTGGGGCCAACGTCCTGACTTTC
TRBV7-9	.	TRBJ1-1	few	CASSQGGDTEAFF	TGTGCCAGCAGCCAAGGGGGGGACACTGAAGCTTTCTTT
TRBV6-1	.	TRBJ1-2	.	CASSGPPGGPVDGYTF	TGTGCCAGCAGTGGGCCTCCCGGAGGGCCTGTAGATGGCTACACCTTC
TRBV2	TRBD1	TRBJ2-3	.	CASSEDRGLVDTQYF	TGTGCCAGCAGTGAAGACAGGGGGCTGGTAGATACGCAGTATTTT
TRBV10-3	.	TRBJ1-1	.	CAISDPGAVNTEAFF	TGTGCCATCAGTGATCCAGGGGCGGTGAACACTGAAGCTTTCTTT
TRBV15	.	TRBJ2-1	.	CATSRSQSYNEQFF	TGTGCCACCAGCAGATCACAATCCTACAATGAGCAGTTCTTC
TRBV10-3	.	TRBJ2-3	.	CAISGGRSTDTQYF	TGTGCCATCAGCGGGGGACGGAGCACAGATACGCAGTATTTT
TRBV3-1/TRBV3-2	.	TRBJ1-4	.	CASSLGEGGEKLFF	TGTGCCAGCAGCCTTGGGGAGGGCGGTGAAAAACTGTTTTTT
TRBV30	TRBD2	TRBJ2-7	.	CAWSEAWASGVGEQYF	TGTGCCTGGAGTGAGGCGTGGGCTAGCGGGGTGGGCGAGCAGTACTTC
TRBV19	.	TRBJ2-5	.	CASSSRVWETQYF	TGTGCCAGTAGTAGCAGGGTATGGGAGACCCAGTACTTC
TRBV19	.	TRBJ2-3	.	CASSISVRDTDTQYF	TGTGCCAGTAGTATTAGCGTCAGAGACACAGATACGCAGTATTTT
TRBV13	.	TRBJ1-5	.	CASSLRGSNQPQHF	TGTGCCAGCAGCTTAAGAGGGAGCAATCAGCCCCAGCATTTT
TRBV7-7	TRBD1	TRBJ1-5	.	CASPPRDRGLKGNQPQHF	TGTGCCAGCCCACCCCGGGACAGGGGATTGAAGGGCAATCAGCCCCAGCATTTT
TRBV7-9	TRBD1	TRBJ1-2	.	CASSSTGTGGLNYGYTF	TGTGCCAGCAGCTCCACCGGGACAGGGGGTTTGAACTATGGCTACACCTTC
TRBV29-1	TRBD2	TRBJ2-5	.	CSVDSSGRETQYF	TGCAGCGTTGATTCTAGCGGGAGAGAGACCCAGTACTTC
TRBV2	.	TRBJ1-5	.	CASTLSGPQHF	TGTGCCAGCACCCTATCAGGGCCCCAGCATTTT
TRBV27	TRBD1	TRBJ2-2	.	CASSFSGTGDGELFF	TGTGCCAGCAGTTTTTCCGGGACAGGCGACGGGGAGCTGTTTTTT
TRBV4-3	.	TRBJ1-5	.	CASSQDHRSNQPQHF	TGCGCCAGCAGCCAAGACCACAGGAGCAATCAGCCCCAGCATTTT
TRBV7-9	TRBD1	TRBJ1-2	.	CASSTQGIGVYGYTF	TGTGCCAGCAGCACACAGGGGATTGGGGTTTATGGCTACACCTTC
TRBV6-2/TRBV6-3	.	TRBJ1-5	.	CASSFTANSRGGNQPQHF	TGTGCCAGCAGTTTCACGGCCAACTCTCGGGGGGGCAATCAGCCCCAGCATTTT
TRBV19	TRBD1	TRBJ2-7	.	CASSIDLQGAPYEQYF	TGTGCCAGTAGTATAGATCTCCAGGGGGCCCCCTACGAGCAGTACTTC
TRBV5-6	TRBD2	TRBJ2-2	once	CASRRGGGSPGELFF	TGTGCCAGCAGGAGGGGTGGCGGGAGTCCCGGGGAGCTGTTTTTT
TRBV15	.	TRBJ2-2	.	CATSRGGVSGRITGELFF	TGTGCCACCAGCAGAGGGGGCGTCAGCGGGCGCATTACCGGGGAGCTGTTTTTT